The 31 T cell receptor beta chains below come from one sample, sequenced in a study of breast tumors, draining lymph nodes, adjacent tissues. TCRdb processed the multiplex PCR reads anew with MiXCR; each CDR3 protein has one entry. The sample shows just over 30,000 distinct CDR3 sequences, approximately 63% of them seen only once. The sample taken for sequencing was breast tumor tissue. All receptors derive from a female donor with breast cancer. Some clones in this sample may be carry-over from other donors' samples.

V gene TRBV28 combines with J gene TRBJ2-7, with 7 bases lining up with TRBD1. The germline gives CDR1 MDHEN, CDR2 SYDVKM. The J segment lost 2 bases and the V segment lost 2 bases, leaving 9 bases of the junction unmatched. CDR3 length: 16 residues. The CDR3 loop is CASSLPGTARTYEQYF. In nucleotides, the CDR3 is TGTGCCAGCAGTTTACCCGGGACAGCAAGAACCTACGAGCAGTACTTC.

The CDR3 bases are TGTGCCACCAGTGACCCGACAGGGAACTCTGGAAACACCATATATTTT. Residues: CATSDPTGNSGNTIYF. This chain uses TRBV24-1 with TRBJ1-3, with 7 nucleotides matching TRBD1. Germline V gene lookup returns CDR1 KGHDR and CDR2 SFDVKD. The J segment lost 0 bases and the V segment lost 4 bases, leaving 5 bases of the junction unmatched. The CDR3 has 16 amino acids.

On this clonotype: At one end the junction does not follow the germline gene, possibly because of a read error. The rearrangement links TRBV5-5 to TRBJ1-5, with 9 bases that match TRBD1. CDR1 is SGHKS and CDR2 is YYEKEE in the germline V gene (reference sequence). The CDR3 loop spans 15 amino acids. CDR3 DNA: TGTGCCAGCAGCCCCTCGGGACAGGGAAATCGGCCCCAGCATTTT. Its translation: CASSPSGQGNRPQHF.

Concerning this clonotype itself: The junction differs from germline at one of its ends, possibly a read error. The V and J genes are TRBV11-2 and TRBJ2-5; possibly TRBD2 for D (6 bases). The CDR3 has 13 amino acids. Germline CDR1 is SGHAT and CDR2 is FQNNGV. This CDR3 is CASCLDMEGTQYF. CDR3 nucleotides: TGTGCCAGCTGCTTAGATATGGAGGGGACCCAGTACTTC.

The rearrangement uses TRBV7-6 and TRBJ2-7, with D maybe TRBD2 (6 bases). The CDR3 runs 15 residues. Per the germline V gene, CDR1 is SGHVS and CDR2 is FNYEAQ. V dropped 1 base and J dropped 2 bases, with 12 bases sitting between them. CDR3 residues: CASSLGSGAAYEQYF. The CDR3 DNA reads TGTGCCAGCAGCTTAGGCTCGGGAGCCGCCTACGAGCAGTACTTC.

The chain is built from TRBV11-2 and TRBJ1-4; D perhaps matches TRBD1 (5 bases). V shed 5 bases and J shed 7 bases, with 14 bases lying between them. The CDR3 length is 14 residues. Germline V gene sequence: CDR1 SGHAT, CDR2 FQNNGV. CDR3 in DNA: TGTGCCAGCAGCAAACAGGCCACCGGTGAAAAACTGTTTTTT. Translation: CASSKQATGEKLFF.

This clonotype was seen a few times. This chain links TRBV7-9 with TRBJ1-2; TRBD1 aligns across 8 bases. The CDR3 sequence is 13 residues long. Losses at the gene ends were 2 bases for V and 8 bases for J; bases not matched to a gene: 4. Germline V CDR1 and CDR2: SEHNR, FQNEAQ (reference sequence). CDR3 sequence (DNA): TGTGCCAGCAGCTTAACCAGGGACAGGGGCTACACCTTC. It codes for CASSLTRDRGYTF.

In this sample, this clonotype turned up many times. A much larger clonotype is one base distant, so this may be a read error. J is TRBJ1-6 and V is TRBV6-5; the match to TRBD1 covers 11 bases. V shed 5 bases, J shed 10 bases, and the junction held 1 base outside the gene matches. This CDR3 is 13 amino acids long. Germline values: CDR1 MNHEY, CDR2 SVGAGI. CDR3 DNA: TGTGCCAGCAGTCGGACAGGGGGCTCACCCCTCCACTTT. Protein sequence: CASSRTGGSPLHF.

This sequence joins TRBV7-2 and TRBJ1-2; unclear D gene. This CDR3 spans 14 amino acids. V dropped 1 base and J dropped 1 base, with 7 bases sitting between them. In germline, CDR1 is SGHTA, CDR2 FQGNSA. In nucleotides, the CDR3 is TGTGCCAGCAGCTTAGATTACAATAACTATGGCTACACCTTC. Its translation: CASSLDYNNYGYTF.

The CDR3 DNA reads TGCGCCAGCAGCCAAGTGGCTAGCGGGGGGGCGGTAGATACGCAGTATTTT. Amino acid sequence: CASSQVASGGAVDTQYF. This chain connects TRBV4-1 to TRBJ2-3, with 12 bases identical to TRBD2. V shed 1 base and J 5 bases; nucleotides not matched to a gene: 7. The CDR3 runs 17 residues. The germline V gene has CDR1 MGHRA and CDR2 YSYEKL.

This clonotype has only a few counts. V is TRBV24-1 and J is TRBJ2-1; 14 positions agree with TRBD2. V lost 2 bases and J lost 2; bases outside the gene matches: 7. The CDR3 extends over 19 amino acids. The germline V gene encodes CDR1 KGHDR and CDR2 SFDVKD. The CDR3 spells CATSDSTGLAGDTYNEQFF. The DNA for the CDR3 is TGTGCCACCAGTGATTCCACGGGACTAGCGGGGGATACCTACAATGAGCAGTTCTTC.

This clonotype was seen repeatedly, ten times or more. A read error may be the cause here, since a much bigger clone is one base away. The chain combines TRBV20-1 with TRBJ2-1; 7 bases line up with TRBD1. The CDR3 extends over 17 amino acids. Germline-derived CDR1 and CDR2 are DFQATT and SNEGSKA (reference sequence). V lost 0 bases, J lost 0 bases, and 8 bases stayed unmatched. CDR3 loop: CSARELFGQASYNEQFF. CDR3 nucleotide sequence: TGCAGTGCTAGAGAACTGTTCGGACAGGCCTCCTACAATGAGCAGTTCTTC.

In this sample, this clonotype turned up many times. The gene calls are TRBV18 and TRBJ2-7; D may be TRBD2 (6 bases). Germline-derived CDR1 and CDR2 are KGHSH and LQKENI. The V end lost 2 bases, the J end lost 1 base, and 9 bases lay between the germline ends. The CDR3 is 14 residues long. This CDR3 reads CASSPKGLSYEQYF. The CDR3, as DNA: TGTGCCAGCTCACCAAAGGGACTTTCCTACGAGCAGTACTTC. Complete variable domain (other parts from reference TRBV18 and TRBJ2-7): NAGVMQNPRHLVRRRGQEARLRCSPMKGHSHVYWYRQLPEEGLKFMVYLQKENIIDESGMPKERFSAEFPKEGPSILRIQQVVRGDSAAYFCASSPKGLSYEQYFGPGTRLTVT.

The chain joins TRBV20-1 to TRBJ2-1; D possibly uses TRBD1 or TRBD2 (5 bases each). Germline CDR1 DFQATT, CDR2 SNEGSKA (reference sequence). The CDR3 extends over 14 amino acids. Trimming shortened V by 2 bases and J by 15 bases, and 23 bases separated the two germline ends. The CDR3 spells CSARPRGPGTPRFF. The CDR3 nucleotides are TGCAGTGCTAGACCCCGCGGTCCCGGGACCCCTCGGTTCTTC.

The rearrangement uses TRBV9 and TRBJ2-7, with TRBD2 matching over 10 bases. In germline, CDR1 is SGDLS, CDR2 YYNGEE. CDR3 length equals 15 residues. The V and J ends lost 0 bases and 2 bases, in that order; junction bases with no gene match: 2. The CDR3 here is CASSVGLAGAYEQYF. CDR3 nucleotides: TGTGCCAGCAGCGTAGGGCTAGCGGGGGCCTACGAGCAGTACTTC.

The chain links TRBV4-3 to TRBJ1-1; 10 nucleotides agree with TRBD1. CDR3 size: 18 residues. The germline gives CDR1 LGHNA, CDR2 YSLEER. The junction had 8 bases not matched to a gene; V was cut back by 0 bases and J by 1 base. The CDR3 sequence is CASSQDRQGQGQNTEAFF. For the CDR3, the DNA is TGCGCCAGCAGCCAAGATCGGCAGGGACAGGGGCAGAACACTGAAGCTTTCTTT.

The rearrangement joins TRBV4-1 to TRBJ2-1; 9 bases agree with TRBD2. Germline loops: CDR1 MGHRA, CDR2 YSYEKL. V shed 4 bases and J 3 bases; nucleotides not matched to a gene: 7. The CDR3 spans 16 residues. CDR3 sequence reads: CASSLTGTSLYNEQFF. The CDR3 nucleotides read TGCGCCAGCAGCCTCACCGGGACTAGCCTCTACAATGAGCAGTTCTTC.

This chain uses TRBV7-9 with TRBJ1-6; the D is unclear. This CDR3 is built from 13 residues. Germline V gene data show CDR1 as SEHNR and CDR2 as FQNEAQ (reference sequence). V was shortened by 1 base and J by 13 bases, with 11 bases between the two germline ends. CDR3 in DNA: TGTGCCAGCAGCTTAGAAGGCTCTTCGCCCCTCCACTTT. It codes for CASSLEGSSPLHF.

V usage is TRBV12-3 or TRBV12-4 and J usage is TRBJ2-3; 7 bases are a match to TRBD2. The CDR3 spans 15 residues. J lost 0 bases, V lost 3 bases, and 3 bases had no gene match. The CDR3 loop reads CASSFTAGSTDTQYF. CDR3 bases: TGTGCCAGCAGTTTTACAGCGGGGAGCACAGATACGCAGTATTTT.

The CDR3 DNA reads TGTGCCAGTAGTTTCCGACAGGGAGTGGGCTATGGCTACACCTTC. Protein: CASSFRQGVGYGYTF. The genes are TRBV19 and TRBJ1-2, with 7 bases identical to TRBD1. V lost 5 bases to trimming and J lost 4 bases; unmatched junction nucleotides: 10. The V gene's germline CDR1 is LNHDA and CDR2 SQIVND (reference sequence). The CDR3 has 15 amino acids.

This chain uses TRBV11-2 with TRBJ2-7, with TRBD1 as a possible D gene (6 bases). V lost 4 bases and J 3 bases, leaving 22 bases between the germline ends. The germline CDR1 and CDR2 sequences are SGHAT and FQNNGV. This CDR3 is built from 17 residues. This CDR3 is CASSSLPGQGPLYEQYF. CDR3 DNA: TGTGCCAGCAGCTCCCTCCCGGGACAAGGTCCTCTCTACGAGCAGTACTTC.

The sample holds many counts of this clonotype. Written as DNA, the CDR3 is TGCAGTGCTAGATTAACTGGGACAGGGAGGGAAGCTTTCTTT. As protein: CSARLTGTGREAFF. The chain employs TRBV20-1 and TRBJ1-1, with 9 bases identical to TRBD1. The ends lost 2 bases at V and 8 bases at J; junction bases unmatched: 9. This CDR3 is built from 14 residues. Germline values: CDR1 DFQATT, CDR2 SNEGSKA (reference sequence).

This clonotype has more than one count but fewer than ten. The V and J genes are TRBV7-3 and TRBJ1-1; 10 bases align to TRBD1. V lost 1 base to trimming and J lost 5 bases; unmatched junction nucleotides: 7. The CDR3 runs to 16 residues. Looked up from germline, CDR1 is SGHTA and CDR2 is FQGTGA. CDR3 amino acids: CASSLRGQGERTEAFF. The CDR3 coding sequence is TGTGCCAGCAGCTTAAGAGGACAGGGGGAAAGGACTGAAGCTTTCTTT.

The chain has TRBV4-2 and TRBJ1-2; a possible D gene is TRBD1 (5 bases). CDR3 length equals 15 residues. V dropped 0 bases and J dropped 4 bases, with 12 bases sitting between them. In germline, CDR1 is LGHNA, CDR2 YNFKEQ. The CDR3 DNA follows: TGTGCCAGCAGCCAAGACTCGGGGGTTGGCTATGGCTACACCTTC. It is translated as CASSQDSGVGYGYTF.

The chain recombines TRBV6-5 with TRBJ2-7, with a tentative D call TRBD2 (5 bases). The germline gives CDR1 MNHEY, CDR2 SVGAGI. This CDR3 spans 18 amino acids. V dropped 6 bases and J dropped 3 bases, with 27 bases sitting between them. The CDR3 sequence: CASSHLAPSTMALYEQYF. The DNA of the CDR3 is TGTGCCAGCAGCCACCTAGCCCCCTCTACAATGGCGCTCTACGAGCAGTACTTC.

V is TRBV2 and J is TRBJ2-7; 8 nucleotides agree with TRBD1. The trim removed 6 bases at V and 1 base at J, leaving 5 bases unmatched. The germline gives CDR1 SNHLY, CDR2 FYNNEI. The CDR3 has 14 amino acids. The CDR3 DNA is TGTGCCAGCAGAGGGGGGACAGGTTCCTACGAGCAGTACTTC. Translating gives CASRGGTGSYEQYF.

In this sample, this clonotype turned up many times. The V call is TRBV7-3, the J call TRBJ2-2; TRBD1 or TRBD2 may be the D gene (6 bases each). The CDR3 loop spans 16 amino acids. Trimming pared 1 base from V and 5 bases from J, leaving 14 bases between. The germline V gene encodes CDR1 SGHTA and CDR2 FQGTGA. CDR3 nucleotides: TGTGCCAGCAGCTTAATCGGGGGCCCTAGGACCGGGGAGCTGTTTTTT. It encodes CASSLIGGPRTGELFF.

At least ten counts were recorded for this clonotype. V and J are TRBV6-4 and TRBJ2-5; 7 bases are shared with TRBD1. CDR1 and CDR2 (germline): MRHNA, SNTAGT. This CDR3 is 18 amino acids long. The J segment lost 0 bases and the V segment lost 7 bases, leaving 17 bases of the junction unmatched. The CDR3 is CASTHPSPDRRYQETQYF. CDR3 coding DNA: TGTGCCAGCACTCATCCCTCCCCGGACAGGAGGTACCAAGAGACCCAGTACTTC.

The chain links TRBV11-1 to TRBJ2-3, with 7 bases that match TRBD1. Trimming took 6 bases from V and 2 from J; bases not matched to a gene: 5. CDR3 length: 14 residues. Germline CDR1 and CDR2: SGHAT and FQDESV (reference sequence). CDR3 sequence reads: CASRRQGNTDTQYF. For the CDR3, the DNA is TGTGCCAGCAGAAGACAGGGAAACACAGATACGCAGTATTTT.

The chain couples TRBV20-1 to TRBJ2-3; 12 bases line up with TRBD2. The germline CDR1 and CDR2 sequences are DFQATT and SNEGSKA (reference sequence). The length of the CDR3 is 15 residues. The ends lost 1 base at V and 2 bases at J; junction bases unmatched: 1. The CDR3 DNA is TGCAGTGCTAGAGGGACTAGCGGGACCACAGATACGCAGTATTTT. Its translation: CSARGTSGTTDTQYF.

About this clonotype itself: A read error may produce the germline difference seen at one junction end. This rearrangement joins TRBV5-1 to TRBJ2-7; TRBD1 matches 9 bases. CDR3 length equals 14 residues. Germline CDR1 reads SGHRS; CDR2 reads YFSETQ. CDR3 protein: CASRLDRGAYEQYF. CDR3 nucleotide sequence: TGCGCCAGCAGGTTGGACAGGGGTGCCTACGAGCAGTACTTC.